The 2 T cell receptor beta chains given below trace back to one sample, sequenced in a study of technical replicates of blood from several donors. TCRdb's copy holds only in-frame clones and misses some; the assay was immunoSEQ multiplex PCR. The sample shows about 54,000 clones, around 94% of them seen only once. Sequencing used T cells isolated from PBMCs. Source of these receptors: a human donor in good health.

The gene calls are TRBV5-1 and TRBJ2-3, with D perhaps TRBD2 (5 bases). Trimming removed 7 bases from V and 6 bases from J, with 6 bases in between. Per germline, CDR1 SGHRS and CDR2 YFSETQ. This CDR3 is 10 amino acids long. The CDR3 DNA sequence: TGCGCCAGCGGGGAGGATACGCAGTATTTT. It yields the protein CASGEDTQYF.

The rearrangement joins TRBV6-5 to TRBJ2-1; 9 positions match TRBD2. Germline CDR1 reads MNHEY; CDR2 reads SVGAGI. The CDR3 is 14 residues long. J was trimmed by 6 bases and V by 6 bases; bases with no gene match: 6. The CDR3 region is CASRAAGGFNEQFF. The DNA of the CDR3 is TGTGCCAGCAGAGCGGCGGGGGGGTTCAATGAGCAGTTCTTC.